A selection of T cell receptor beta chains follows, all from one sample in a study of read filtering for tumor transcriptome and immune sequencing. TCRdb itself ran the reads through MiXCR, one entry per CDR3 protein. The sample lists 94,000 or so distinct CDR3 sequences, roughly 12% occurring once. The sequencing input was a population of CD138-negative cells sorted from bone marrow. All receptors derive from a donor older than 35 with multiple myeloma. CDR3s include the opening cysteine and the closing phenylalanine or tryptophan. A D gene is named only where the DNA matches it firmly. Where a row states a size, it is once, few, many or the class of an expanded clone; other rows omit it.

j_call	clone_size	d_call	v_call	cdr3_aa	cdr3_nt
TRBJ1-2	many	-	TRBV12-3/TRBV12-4	CASSFSGKGYGYTF	TGTGCCAGCAGTTTCTCAGGGAAAGGCTATGGCTACACCTTC
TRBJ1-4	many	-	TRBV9	CASSVYRDNEKLFF	TGTGCCAGCAGCGTATACAGGGATAATGAAAAACTGTTTTTT
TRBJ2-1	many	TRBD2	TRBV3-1	CASSLLFIAGGQNEQFF	TGTGCCAGCAGCCTCTTATTTATAGCGGGAGGGCAAAATGAGCAGTTCTTC
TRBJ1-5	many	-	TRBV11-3	CASSLGPSNQPQHF	TGTGCCAGCAGCTTAGGTCCAAGCAATCAGCCCCAGCATTTT
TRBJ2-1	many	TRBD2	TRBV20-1	CSAPTSGSGNEQFF	TGCAGTGCCCCTACTAGCGGGAGCGGGAATGAGCAGTTCTTC
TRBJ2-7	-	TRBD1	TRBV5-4	CASSSFGQVSEQYF	TGTGCCAGCAGCTCCTTCGGACAGGTTAGCGAGCAGTACTTC
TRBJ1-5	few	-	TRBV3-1	CASSQNPTEPQHF	TGTGCCAGCAGCCAGAACCCGACAGAGCCCCAGCATTTT
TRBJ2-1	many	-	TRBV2	CASSESPLWNEQFF	TGTGCCAGCAGTGAATCCCCCCTTTGGAATGAGCAGTTCTTC
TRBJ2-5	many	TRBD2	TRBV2	CASVLTSGETQYF	TGTGCCAGCGTCCTGACTAGCGGAGAGACCCAGTACTTC
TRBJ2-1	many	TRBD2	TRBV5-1	CASSPTSGTHNEQFF	TGCGCCAGCAGCCCGACTAGCGGGACCCACAATGAGCAGTTCTTC
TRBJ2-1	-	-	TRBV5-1	CASSLWTANNEQFF	TGCGCCAGCAGCTTATGGACAGCGAACAATGAGCAGTTTTTC
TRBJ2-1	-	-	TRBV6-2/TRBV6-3	CASSRRNNEQFF	TGTGCCAGCAGTCGACGGAACAATGAGCAGTTCTTC
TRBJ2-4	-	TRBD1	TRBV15	CATSRVGTGQPADIQYF	TGTGCCACCAGCAGGGTCGGAACGGGACAGCCGGCGGACATTCAGTACTTC
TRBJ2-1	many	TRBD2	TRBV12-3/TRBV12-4	CASSMDGRASYNEQFF	TGTGCCAGCAGTATGGACGGGAGGGCTTCCTACAATGAGCAGTTCTTC
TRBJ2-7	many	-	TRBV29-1	CSVEDWRGGDEQYF	TGCAGCGTTGAAGATTGGCGCGGGGGCGACGAGCAGTACTTC
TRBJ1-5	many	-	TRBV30	CAWSGVGRNNQPQHF	TGTGCCTGGAGTGGGGTTGGGAGAAATAACCAGCCCCAGCATTTT
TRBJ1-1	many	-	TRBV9	CASSVDSRNTEAFF	TGTGCCAGCAGCGTGGACAGCCGGAACACTGAAGCTTTCTTT
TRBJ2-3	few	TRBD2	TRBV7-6	CASSSPVAGGNTQYF	TGTGCCAGCAGCTCCCCGGTAGCGGGGGGGAATACGCAGTATTTT
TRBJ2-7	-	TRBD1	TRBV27	CASSPTGTGGNERYF	TGTGCCAGCAGTCCCACCGGGACAGGGGGTAACGAGCGGTACTTC
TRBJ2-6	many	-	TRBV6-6	CASSYEGTGANVLTF	TGTGCCAGCAGTTACGAGGGGACTGGGGCCAACGTCCTGACTTTC
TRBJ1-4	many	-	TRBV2	CASSVRQTEKLFF	TGTGCCAGCTCCGTGAGACAGACGGAAAAACTGTTTTTT
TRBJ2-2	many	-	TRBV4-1	CASSQFQQNTGELFF	TGCGCCAGCAGCCAATTTCAGCAGAACACCGGGGAGCTGTTTTTT